This TCR beta chain is drawn from a study of T-cell memory formation after mild COVID-19. Trimming took off 4 bases at V and 1 base at J, with 11 bases between the two ends. Germline CDR1 reads SNHLY; CDR2 reads FYNNEI. This CDR3 has 15 residues. In TCRdb, the 5' RACE reads were re-called with MiXCR into one record per CDR3 protein. Altogether almost 350,000 distinct CDR3 sequences are present, 20% to 25% being singletons, with the ten largest covering 21%. Sample: PBMCs or a T cell subset sorted from them (not recorded which). The receptor was isolated from a man younger than 30 who had mild COVID-19 (a few samples of this study predate the infection). Cell type and time point are not known. The V and J genes are TRBV2 and TRBJ1-5; D ambiguous. CDR3 nucleotides: TGTGCCAGCAGTGGAGGTGTTGTGAGCAATCAGCCCCAGCATTTT. Translated: CASSGGVVSNQPQHF.